Listed here are 20 T cell receptor beta chains from one sample, sequenced in a study of shared clonotypes between healthy human individuals. Libraries were prepared by immunoSEQ multiplex PCR; TCRdb keeps only in-frame clonotypes and omits some of them. The sample carries approximately 320,000 clones, around two thirds recorded once. Sequenced input: memory CD4+ T cells sorted from blood. Sample subset: CD45RA-negative fraction. The receptors shown here come from a man aged 25 to 40 in good health.

This clone appeared a single time. The chain carries TRBV11-2 and TRBJ2-2, with 11 bases fitting TRBD2. Germline CDR1 is SGHAT and CDR2 is FQNNGV. The CDR3 sequence is 14 residues long. The ends lost 6 bases at V and 6 bases at J; junction bases unmatched: 3. CDR3 nucleotides: TGTGCCAGCAGAAGACTAGCGGGGCCCGGGGAGCTGTTTTTT. This codes for CASRRLAGPGELFF.

The sample holds one count of this clone. This chain connects TRBV5-1 to TRBJ2-1; 12 nucleotides align to TRBD2. Germline V gene lookup returns CDR1 SGHRS and CDR2 YFSETQ. The CDR3 has 20 residues. The V and J ends lost 1 base and 0 bases, in that order; junction bases with no gene match: 11. CDR3 nucleotide sequence: TGCGCCAGCAGCTTGCCTCGGACTAGCGGGGTTACCGACTCCTACAATGAGCAGTTCTTC. It codes for CASSLPRTSGVTDSYNEQFF.

This clone was counted a single time. The chain is built from TRBV7-2 and TRBJ2-1; D is uncertain. Trimming removed 1 base from V and 2 bases from J, with 6 bases in between. The CDR3 covers 14 residues. Germline assignment: CDR1 SGHTA and CDR2 FQGNSA. The CDR3 DNA is TGTGCCAGCAGCTTAGTACTAACCTACAATGAGCAGTTCTTC. It translates to CASSLVLTYNEQFF.

The CDR3 protein is CASSSTSGRAETQYF. The CDR3 DNA reads TGTGCCAGCAGCTCGACTAGCGGGAGAGCAGAGACCCAGTACTTC. V gene TRBV7-6 combines with J gene TRBJ2-5; 12 bases match TRBD2. The germline V gene encodes CDR1 SGHVS and CDR2 FNYEAQ. V was pared by 4 bases and J by 4 bases, with 4 bases of the junction left unmatched. The CDR3 spans 15 residues.

The rearrangement joins TRBV27 to TRBJ2-7; TRBD2 might be the D (5 bases). The CDR3 is 12 residues long. The V and J ends lost 1 base and 5 bases respectively, with 6 bases between them. Germline CDR1 reads MNHEY; CDR2 reads SMNVEV (reference sequence). The CDR3 nucleotides are TGTGCCAGCAGTTTATGGGGAGACGAGCAGTACTTC. Translating gives CASSLWGDEQYF.

The V and J genes are TRBV4-2 and TRBJ2-3; D is uncertain. The V and J ends lost 1 base and 2 bases respectively, with 10 bases between them. CDR1 LGHNA and CDR2 YNFKEQ come from the germline V gene. The CDR3 extends over 15 amino acids. The CDR3 spells CASSQGGTFTDTQYF. The CDR3 coding sequence is TGTGCCAGCAGCCAAGGGGGAACCTTCACAGATACGCAGTATTTT.

The V and J genes are TRBV2 and TRBJ2-7; D is undetermined. The V and J ends lost 7 bases and 7 bases respectively, with 14 bases between them. CDR3 length: 12 residues. The V gene's germline CDR1 is SNHLY and CDR2 FYNNEI. The CDR3 DNA follows: TGTGCCAGCACCTCTTGGGCCTTTGAGCAGTACTTC. Translating gives CASTSWAFEQYF.

Only one count was recorded for this clone. The chain links TRBV10-1 to TRBJ2-7, with TRBD2 identical over 9 bases. J gave up 6 bases and V 1 base, and 4 bases lay outside the gene matches. Germline CDR1 is WNHNN and CDR2 is SYGVQD (reference sequence). The CDR3 has 14 amino acids. CDR3 DNA sequence: TGCGCCAGCAGTGAGTTCCCTAGCGGGGCCGAGCAGTACTTC. It yields the protein CASSEFPSGAEQYF.

The V and J genes are TRBV18 and TRBJ2-1; D call uncertain. This CDR3 has 12 residues. Germline CDR1 and CDR2: KGHSH and LQKENI. V shed 2 bases and J shed 8 bases, with 7 bases lying between them. CDR3 loop: CASSPGRHEQFF. The CDR3 nucleotides are TGTGCCAGCTCACCAGGCAGGCATGAGCAGTTCTTC.

The chain links TRBV19 to TRBJ1-4; 7 bases match TRBD1. This CDR3 has 14 residues. With V trimmed by 5 bases and J by 6 bases, 6 bases remained unmatched. Germline V gene data show CDR1 as LNHDA and CDR2 as SQIVND (reference sequence). The CDR3 protein is CASSLRGRDEKLFF. The CDR3 coding sequence is TGTGCCAGTAGTTTGAGGGGGCGCGATGAAAAACTGTTTTTT.

The V and J genes are TRBV6-1 and TRBJ2-7, with TRBD1 identical over 9 bases. Germline V gives CDR1 MNHNS, CDR2 SASEGT. V was pared by 2 bases and J by 5 bases, with 10 bases of the junction left unmatched. This CDR3 has 16 amino acids. The CDR3 protein is CASSESIGTGLNEQYF. The CDR3 DNA sequence: TGTGCCAGCAGTGAATCCATCGGGACAGGGCTGAACGAGCAGTACTTC.

The genes are TRBV4-3 and TRBJ2-2; D is ambiguous. The CDR3 is 13 residues long. The ends were cut back, 0 bases at V and 7 bases at J, with 6 bases in the middle. Germline CDR1 LGHNA, CDR2 YSLEER. The CDR3 loop reads CASSQEVVGELFF. The CDR3 coding sequence is TGCGCCAGCAGCCAAGAAGTCGTCGGGGAGCTGTTTTTT.

J is TRBJ2-4 and V is TRBV28; D might be TRBD1 (5 bases). The CDR3 extends over 14 amino acids. V was trimmed by 3 bases and J by 2 bases, leaving 8 bases between them. CDR1 is MDHEN, CDR2 SYDVKM, per germline. The CDR3 sequence is CASSFQGSKNIQYF. The CDR3 bases are TGTGCCAGCAGTTTCCAGGGATCCAAAAACATTCAGTACTTC. The full variable domain, in which reference TRBV28 and TRBJ2-4 provide the parts outside the CDR3, is DVKVTQSSRYLVKRTGEKVFLECVQDMDHENMFWYRQDPGLGLRLIYFSYDVKMKEKGDIPEGYSVSREKKERFSLILESASTNQTSMYLCASSFQGSKNIQYFGAGTRLSVL.

This chain uses TRBV14 with TRBJ2-3; TRBD2 agrees at 10 bases. Germline V lookup: CDR1 SGHDN, CDR2 FVKESK. V was pared by 4 bases and J by 5 bases, with 15 bases of the junction left unmatched. CDR3 size: 18 residues. The CDR3 nucleotides read TGTGCCAGCAGCCGATGGGACATTACTAGCGGGACTGGAGATACGCAGTATTTT. This gives the protein CASSRWDITSGTGDTQYF.

The V call is TRBV18, the J call TRBJ2-7, with D maybe TRBD1 (7 bases). V lost 8 bases and J lost 4, with 15 bases in between. Germline V gene lookup returns CDR1 KGHSH and CDR2 LQKENI. This CDR3 has 13 residues. This CDR3 is CASEQGTSYEQYF. CDR3 DNA: TGTGCCAGCGAACAGGGGACTTCTTACGAGCAGTACTTC. Full variable domain (missing parts from reference TRBV18 and TRBJ2-7): NAGVMQNPRHLVRRRGQEARLRCSPMKGHSHVYWYRQLPEEGLKFMVYLQKENIIDESGMPKERFSAEFPKEGPSILRIQQVVRGDSAAYFCASEQGTSYEQYFGPGTRLTVT.

The V gene is TRBV2, the J gene TRBJ2-5, with a weak D call TRBD2 (6 bases). Trimming stripped 8 bases from V and 4 bases from J, with 20 bases between. CDR3 size: 15 residues. Germline loops: CDR1 SNHLY, CDR2 FYNNEI. This CDR3 reads CASAQERRRGETQYF. The CDR3 bases are TGTGCCAGCGCCCAAGAGCGGAGGCGGGGAGAGACCCAGTACTTC.

There are many counts of this clone. The rearrangement links TRBV9 to TRBJ2-1; D tentatively fits TRBD1 or TRBD2 (5 bases each). V dropped 0 bases and J dropped 5 bases, with 6 bases sitting between them. Germline V gene sequence: CDR1 SGDLS, CDR2 YYNGEE. The CDR3 has 13 amino acids. CDR3 protein: CASSVGGNNEQFF. DNA of the CDR3: TGTGCCAGCAGCGTAGGGGGGAACAATGAGCAGTTCTTC.

In this sample, this clone turned up a few times. This specimen includes other DNA sequences encoding the same CDR3. The rearrangement joins TRBV18 to TRBJ1-1; unclear D gene. Germline assignment: CDR1 KGHSH and CDR2 LQKENI. Deletions cut 5 bases from V and 2 bases from J, with 9 bases between. CDR3 size: 13 residues. The CDR3, as DNA: TGTGCCAGCTCAAGAGACATAAACACTGAAGCTTTCTTT. Translating it yields CASSRDINTEAFF.

The V gene is TRBV5-5, the J gene TRBJ1-5, with no clear D. Trimming took 0 bases from V and 2 from J, leaving 12 bases between them. The germline CDR1 and CDR2 sequences are SGHKS and YYEKEE (reference sequence). The CDR3 loop spans 16 amino acids. The CDR3 reads CASSLGPSEGNQPQHF. The CDR3 DNA follows: TGTGCCAGCAGCTTGGGGCCATCGGAGGGCAATCAGCCCCAGCATTTT.

This chain uses TRBV19 with TRBJ2-7; D remains ambiguous. V lost 4 bases, J lost 3 bases, and 10 bases lay in between. The CDR3 loop spans 13 amino acids. From germline, CDR1 is LNHDA and CDR2 SQIVND (reference sequence). Here the CDR3 reads CASSTGGLYEQYF. The CDR3 nucleotides read TGTGCCAGTAGTACGGGTGGTCTCTACGAGCAGTACTTC.